The 14 T cell receptor beta chains in this list originate from one sample, sequenced in a study of shared clonotypes between healthy human individuals. Generated by immunoSEQ multiplex PCR, the TCRdb table keeps only in-frame clones and is missing some. The sample includes about 2 million clones, roughly 96% seen only once; the top ten take 0.13%. The specimen sequenced was naive CD4+ T cells sorted from blood. Sample subset: CD45RA+ positively selected. The receptors stem from a man aged 18 to 30 in good health.

CDR3 loop: CASSIHYSTDTQYF. DNA of the CDR3: TGTGCCAGCAGCATCCACTATAGCACAGATACGCAGTATTTT. The V and J genes are TRBV7-2 and TRBJ2-3, with unresolved D. Germline V gene lookup returns CDR1 SGHTA and CDR2 FQGNSA. Trimming took 5 bases from V and 0 from J, leaving 9 bases between them. The CDR3 is 14 amino acids.

V gene TRBV4-1 combines with J gene TRBJ2-2; D remains ambiguous. Trimming shortened V by 1 base and J by 5 bases, and 11 bases separated the two germline ends. CDR1 is MGHRA, CDR2 YSYEKL, per germline. CDR3 length: 15 amino acids. The CDR3 sequence is CASSQVYPETGELFF. For the CDR3, the DNA is TGCGCCAGCAGCCAAGTATACCCAGAGACCGGGGAGCTGTTTTTT.

This clone was seen just once. This rearrangement joins TRBV7-9 to TRBJ2-3; D is unclear. The CDR3 extends over 15 amino acids. Germline V gives CDR1 SEHNR, CDR2 FQNEAQ (reference sequence). Trimming took 6 bases from V and 0 from J, leaving 13 bases between them. The CDR3 here is CASSMLQTSTDTQYF. In DNA, the CDR3 is TGTGCCAGCAGTATGCTCCAGACGAGCACAGATACGCAGTATTTT.

The V and J genes are TRBV30 and TRBJ1-3, with D unclear. CDR3 length: 13 residues. Germline CDR1 and CDR2: GTSNPN and SVGIG (reference sequence). Trimming took 3 bases from V and 0 from J, leaving 6 bases between them. Here the CDR3 DNA reads TGTGCCTGGAGCTTTGGCTCTGGAAACACCATATATTTT. Amino acid sequence: CAWSFGSGNTIYF.

The chain carries TRBV6-5 and TRBJ2-7; 8 bases fit TRBD1. Germline-derived CDR1 and CDR2 are MNHEY and SVGAGI. The CDR3 sequence is 14 residues long. The trim removed 0 bases at V and 6 bases at J, leaving 4 bases unmatched. The CDR3 coding sequence is TGTGCCAGCAGTTACTCGAACAGGGGGATCGAGCAGTACTTC. This gives the protein CASSYSNRGIEQYF.

The gene calls are TRBV28 and TRBJ1-4; 7 bases are a match to TRBD1. V trimming: 3 bases; J trimming: 8 bases; junction bases outside the gene matches: 6. Germline lookup yields CDR1 MDHEN and CDR2 SYDVKM. CDR3 length: 14 amino acids. The CDR3 sequence is CASSFSDRWEKLFF. The CDR3 bases are TGTGCCAGCAGTTTTTCGGACAGGTGGGAAAAACTGTTTTTT.

The V gene is TRBV27, the J gene TRBJ2-7, with 9 nucleotides matching TRBD1. Germline V lookup: CDR1 MNHEY, CDR2 SMNVEV (reference sequence). J gave up 3 bases and V 1 base, and 4 bases lay outside the gene matches. This CDR3 comprises 15 residues. In DNA, the CDR3 is TGTGCCAGCAGTTTATTGGGACAGGGAATCTACGAGCAGTACTTC. Translated: CASSLLGQGIYEQYF.

The chain couples TRBV5-4 to TRBJ1-2; D is ambiguous. This CDR3 has 16 amino acids. V lost 0 bases, J lost 2 bases, and 14 bases lay in between. Germline V lookup: CDR1 SGHNT, CDR2 YYREEE (reference sequence). CDR3 sequence reads: CASSLADVGANYGYTF. The CDR3, as DNA: TGTGCCAGCAGCTTGGCCGATGTAGGCGCCAACTATGGCTACACCTTC.

This clone came up once. Other DNA sequences of this sample code for an identical CDR3. The rearrangement joins TRBV27 to TRBJ2-7; 8 bases are shared with TRBD1. With 4 bases clipped from V and 3 bases from J, the junction kept 2 bases outside the gene matches. Germline CDR1 and CDR2: MNHEY and SMNVEV (reference sequence). The CDR3 is made up of 13 amino acids. The CDR3 is CASSSGTGYEQYF. Written as DNA, the CDR3 is TGTGCCAGCAGTTCCGGGACAGGCTACGAGCAGTACTTC.

This sequence joins TRBV30 and TRBJ1-4; 9 positions match TRBD1. With V trimmed by 3 bases and J by 11 bases, 4 bases remained unmatched. The germline V gene has CDR1 GTSNPN and CDR2 SVGIG (reference sequence). The CDR3 is 12 residues long. The CDR3 loop reads CAWRDRGGKLFF. The CDR3 nucleotides are TGTGCCTGGAGGGACAGGGGCGGGAAACTGTTTTTT. The full variable domain, in which reference TRBV30 and TRBJ1-4 provide the parts outside the CDR3, is SQTIHQWPATLVQPVGSPLSLECTVEGTSNPNLYWYRQAAGRGLQLLFYSVGIGQISSEVPQNLSASRPQDRQFILSSKKLLLSDSGFYLCAWRDRGGKLFFGSGTQLSVL.

The chain is built from TRBV28 and TRBJ1-2, with 9 bases fitting TRBD1. With V trimmed by 3 bases and J by 4 bases, 6 bases remained unmatched. The V gene's germline CDR1 is MDHEN and CDR2 SYDVKM. The CDR3 sequence is 15 residues long. The CDR3 nucleotides are TGTGCCAGCAGTTTCCGGGACAGGGCCACCTATGGCTACACCTTC. Translation gives CASSFRDRATYGYTF.

This chain links TRBV6-5 with TRBJ2-2; 8 bases agree with TRBD1. Germline V gene data show CDR1 as MNHEY and CDR2 as SVGAGI. The CDR3 runs 14 residues. Losses at the gene ends were 6 bases for V and 5 bases for J; bases not matched to a gene: 5. Here the CDR3 reads CASSGQGMTGELFF. The CDR3 bases are TGTGCCAGCAGCGGACAGGGTATGACCGGGGAGCTGTTTTTT.

The chain links TRBV2 to TRBJ1-5, with TRBD1 as a possible D gene (6 bases). Trimming shortened V by 2 bases and J by 6 bases, and 8 bases separated the two germline ends. Germline loops: CDR1 SNHLY, CDR2 FYNNEI. The CDR3 consists of 13 residues. Written as DNA, the CDR3 is TGTGCCAGCAGTGAAACAGGGAGTCAGCCCCAGCATTTT. It specifies CASSETGSQPQHF. The whole variable domain, filled in from reference TRBV2 and TRBJ1-5, reads EPEVTQTPSHQVTQMGQEVILRCVPISNHLYFYWYRQILGQKVEFLVSFYNNEISEKSEIFDDQFSVERPDGSNFTLKIRSTKLEDSAMYFCASSETGSQPQHFGDGTRLSIL.

This clone was detected only once. Other nucleotide sequences from this sample produce the same CDR3. V and J are TRBV5-1 and TRBJ1-1; D possibly corresponds to TRBD1 (5 bases). Trimming left V 2 bases short and J 4 bases short, with 9 bases between. This CDR3 region has 13 residues. Germline lookup yields CDR1 SGHRS and CDR2 YFSETQ. CDR3 in DNA: TGCGCCAGCAGCTTAACGGGGGTCACTGAAGCTTTCTTT. Protein: CASSLTGVTEAFF.